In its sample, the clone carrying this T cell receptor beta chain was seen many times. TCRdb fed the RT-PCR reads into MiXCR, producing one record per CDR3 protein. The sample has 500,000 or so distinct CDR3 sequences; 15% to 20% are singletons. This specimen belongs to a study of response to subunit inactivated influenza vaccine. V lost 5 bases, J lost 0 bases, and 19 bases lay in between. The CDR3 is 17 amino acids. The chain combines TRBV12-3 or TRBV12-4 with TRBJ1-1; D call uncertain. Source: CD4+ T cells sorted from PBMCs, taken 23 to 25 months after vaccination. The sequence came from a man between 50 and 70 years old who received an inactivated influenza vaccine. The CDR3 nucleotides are TGTGCCAGCAGTCTGCTTAACTCCGTCCGACTGAACACTGAAGCTTTCTTT. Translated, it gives CASSLLNSVRLNTEAFF.